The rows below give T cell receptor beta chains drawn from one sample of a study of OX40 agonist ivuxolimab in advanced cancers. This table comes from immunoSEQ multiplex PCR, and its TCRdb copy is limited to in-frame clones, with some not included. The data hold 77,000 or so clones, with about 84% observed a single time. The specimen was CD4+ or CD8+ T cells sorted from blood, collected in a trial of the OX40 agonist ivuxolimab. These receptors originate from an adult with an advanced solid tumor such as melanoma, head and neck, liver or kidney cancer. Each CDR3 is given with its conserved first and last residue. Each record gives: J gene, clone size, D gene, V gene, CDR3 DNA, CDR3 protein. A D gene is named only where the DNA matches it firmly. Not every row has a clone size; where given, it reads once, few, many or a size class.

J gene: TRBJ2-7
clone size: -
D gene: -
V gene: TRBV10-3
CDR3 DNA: TGTGCCATCAGTGATACAGGCTACGAGCAGTACTTC
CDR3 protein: CAISDTGYEQYF

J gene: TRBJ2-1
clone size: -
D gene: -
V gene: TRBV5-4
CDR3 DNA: TGTGCCAGCAGCCCCCCGGGCAATAGGGACAATGAGCAGTTCTTC
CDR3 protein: CASSPPGNRDNEQFF

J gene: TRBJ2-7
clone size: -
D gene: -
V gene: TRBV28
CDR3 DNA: TGTGCCAGCAGTACCGGGACACACCCTAGCAAGCAGTACTTC
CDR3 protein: CASSTGTHPSKQYF

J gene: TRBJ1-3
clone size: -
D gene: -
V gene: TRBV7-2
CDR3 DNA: TGTGCCAGCAGCGTCGACCTCTTCTCTGGAAACACCATATATTTT
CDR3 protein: CASSVDLFSGNTIYF

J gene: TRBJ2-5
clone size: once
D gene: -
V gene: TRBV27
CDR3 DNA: TGTGCCAGCAGTTCGAGCTCGGAGACCCAGTACTTC
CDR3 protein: CASSSSSETQYF

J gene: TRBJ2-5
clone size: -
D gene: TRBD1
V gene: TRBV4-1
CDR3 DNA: TGCGCCAGCAGCCGTCTCCCGGGGCCGGGACAGCAAGAGACCCAGTACTTC
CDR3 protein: CASSRLPGPGQQETQYF

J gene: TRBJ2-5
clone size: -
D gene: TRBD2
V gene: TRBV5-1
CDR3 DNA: TGCGCCAGCAGCTTGGTTAGCGGGGTTGGTGAGACCCAGTACTTC
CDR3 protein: CASSLVSGVGETQYF

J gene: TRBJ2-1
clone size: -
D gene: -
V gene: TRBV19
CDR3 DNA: TGTGCCAGTAGTATTAAGCCGATTATCGCTGGTGAGCAGTTCTTC
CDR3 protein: CASSIKPIIAGEQFF

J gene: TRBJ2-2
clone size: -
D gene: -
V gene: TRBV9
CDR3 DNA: TGTGCCAGCAGCCCCCAAGGGGGGTTCCCCGGGGAGCTGTTTTTT
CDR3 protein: CASSPQGGFPGELFF

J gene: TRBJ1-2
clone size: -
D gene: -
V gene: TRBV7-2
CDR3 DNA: TGTGCCAGCAGCTTAGACAGGATCCATGGCTACACCTTC
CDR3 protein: CASSLDRIHGYTF